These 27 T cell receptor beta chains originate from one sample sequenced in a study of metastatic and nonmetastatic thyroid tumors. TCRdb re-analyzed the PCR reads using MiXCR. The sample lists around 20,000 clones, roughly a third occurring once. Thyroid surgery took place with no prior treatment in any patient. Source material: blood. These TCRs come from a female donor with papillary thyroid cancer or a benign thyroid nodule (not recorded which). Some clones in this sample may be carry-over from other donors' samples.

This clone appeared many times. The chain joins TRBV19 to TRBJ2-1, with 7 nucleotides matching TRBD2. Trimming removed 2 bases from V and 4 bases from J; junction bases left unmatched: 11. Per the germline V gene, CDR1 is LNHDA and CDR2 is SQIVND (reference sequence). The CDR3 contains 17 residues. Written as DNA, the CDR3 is TGTGCCAGTAGTATAAGCCGGGACTACCGATTTTACAATGAGCAGTTCTTC. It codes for CASSISRDYRFYNEQFF. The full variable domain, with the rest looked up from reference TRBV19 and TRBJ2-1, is DGGITQSPKYLFRKEGQNVTLSCEQNLNHDAMYWYRQDPGQGLRLIYYSQIVNDFQKGDIAEGYSVSREKKESFPLTVTSAQKNPTAFYLCASSISRDYRFYNEQFFGPGTRLTVL.

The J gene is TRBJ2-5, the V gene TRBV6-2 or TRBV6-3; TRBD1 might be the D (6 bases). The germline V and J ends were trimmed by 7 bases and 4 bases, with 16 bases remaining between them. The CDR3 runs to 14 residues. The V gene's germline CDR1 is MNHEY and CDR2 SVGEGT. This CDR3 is CASTGRLGGETQYF. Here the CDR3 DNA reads TGTGCCAGCACTGGGCGCCTAGGGGGAGAGACCCAGTACTTC.

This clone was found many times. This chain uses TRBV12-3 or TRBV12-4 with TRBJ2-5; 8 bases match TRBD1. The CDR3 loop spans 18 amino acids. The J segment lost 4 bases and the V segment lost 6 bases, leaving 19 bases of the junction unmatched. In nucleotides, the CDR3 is TGTGCCAGCAGCCCTCGGCAGGGGGCATTTACTATCCCAGAGACCCAGTACTTC. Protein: CASSPRQGAFTIPETQYF.

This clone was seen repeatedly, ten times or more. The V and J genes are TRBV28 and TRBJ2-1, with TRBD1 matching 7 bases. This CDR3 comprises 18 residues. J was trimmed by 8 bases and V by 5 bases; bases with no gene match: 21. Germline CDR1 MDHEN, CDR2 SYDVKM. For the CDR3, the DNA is TGTGCCAGCAGTAAGCTCTGGGACAGCTCCACCCTCGCCCATGAGCAGTTCTTC. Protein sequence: CASSKLWDSSTLAHEQFF.

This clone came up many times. The CDR3 nucleotides are TGCGCCAGCAGCCGTACAACGATGAACACTGAAGCTTTCTTT. Translation: CASSRTTMNTEAFF. The chain employs TRBV5-1 and TRBJ1-1; D is ambiguous. V lost 4 bases, J lost 0 bases, and 10 bases lay in between. The germline V gene encodes CDR1 SGHRS and CDR2 YFSETQ. The CDR3 length is 14 residues. The entire variable domain, with the rest obtained from reference TRBV5-1 and TRBJ1-1, is as follows: KAGVTQTPRYLIKTRGQQVTLSCSPISGHRSVSWYQQTPGQGLQFLFEYFSETQRNKGNFPGRFSGRQFSNSRSEMNVSTLELGDSALYLCASSRTTMNTEAFFGQGTRLTVV.

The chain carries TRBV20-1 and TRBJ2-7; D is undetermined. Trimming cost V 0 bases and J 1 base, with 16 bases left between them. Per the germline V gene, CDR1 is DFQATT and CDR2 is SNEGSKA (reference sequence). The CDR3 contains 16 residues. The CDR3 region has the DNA TGCAGTGCTAGAGACATTCTCTCCACTGCATCCTACGAGCAGTACTTC. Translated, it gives CSARDILSTASYEQYF.

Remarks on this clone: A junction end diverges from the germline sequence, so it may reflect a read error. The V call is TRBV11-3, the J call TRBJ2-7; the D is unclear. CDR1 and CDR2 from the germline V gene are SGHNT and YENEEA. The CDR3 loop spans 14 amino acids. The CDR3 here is CASSLENLGYEQHF. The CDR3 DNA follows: TGTGCCAGCAGCTTAGAAAACCTAGGATACGAGCAGCACTTC.

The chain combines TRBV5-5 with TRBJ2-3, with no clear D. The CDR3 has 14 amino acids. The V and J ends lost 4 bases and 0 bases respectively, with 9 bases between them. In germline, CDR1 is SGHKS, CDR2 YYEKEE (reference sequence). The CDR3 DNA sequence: TGTGCCAGCAGCCCCGTACATAGCACAGATACGCAGTATTTT. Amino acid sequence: CASSPVHSTDTQYF.

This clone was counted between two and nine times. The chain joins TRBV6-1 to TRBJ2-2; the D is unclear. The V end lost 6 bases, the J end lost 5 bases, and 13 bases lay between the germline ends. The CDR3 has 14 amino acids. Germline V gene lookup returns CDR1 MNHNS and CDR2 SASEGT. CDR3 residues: CASRPGRTTGELFF. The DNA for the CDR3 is TGTGCCAGCAGACCGGGCCGAACGACCGGGGAGCTGTTTTTT.

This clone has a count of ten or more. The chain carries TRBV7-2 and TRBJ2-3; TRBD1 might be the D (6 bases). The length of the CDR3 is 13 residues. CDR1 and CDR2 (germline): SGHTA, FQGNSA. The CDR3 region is CASSEQGADTQYF. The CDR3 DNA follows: TGTGCGTCTTCCGAACAGGGCGCTGATACGCAGTATTTT.

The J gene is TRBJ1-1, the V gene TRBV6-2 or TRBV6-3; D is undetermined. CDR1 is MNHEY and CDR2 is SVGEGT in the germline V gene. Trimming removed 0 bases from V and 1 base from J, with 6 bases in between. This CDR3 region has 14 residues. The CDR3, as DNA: TGTGCCAGCAGTTACTCGGGCGGGAACACTGAAGCTTTCTTT. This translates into CASSYSGGNTEAFF.

CDR3 sequence: CASIQAGVTDTQYF. CDR3 coding DNA: TGTGCCAGCATCCAAGCGGGGGTCACAGATACGCAGTATTTT. V and J are TRBV6-4 and TRBJ2-3; 8 nucleotides match TRBD2. The CDR3 sequence is 14 residues long. V was clipped by 7 bases and J by 2 bases; unmatched bases: 5. CDR1 and CDR2 from the germline V gene are MRHNA and SNTAGT.

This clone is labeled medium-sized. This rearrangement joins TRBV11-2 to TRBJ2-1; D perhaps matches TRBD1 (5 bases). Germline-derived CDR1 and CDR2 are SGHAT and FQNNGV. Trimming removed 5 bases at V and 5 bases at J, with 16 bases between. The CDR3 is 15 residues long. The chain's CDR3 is CASSPRVGANNEQFF. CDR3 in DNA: TGTGCCAGCAGCCCCAGGGTAGGTGCGAACAATGAGCAGTTCTTC.

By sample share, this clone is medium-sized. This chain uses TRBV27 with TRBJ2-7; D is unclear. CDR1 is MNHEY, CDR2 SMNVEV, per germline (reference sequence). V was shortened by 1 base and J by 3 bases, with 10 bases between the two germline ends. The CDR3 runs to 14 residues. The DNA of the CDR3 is TGTGCCAGCAGTTTATACGCCGGCGACTACGAGCAGTACTTC. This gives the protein CASSLYAGDYEQYF.

The CDR3 region is CASSKAAGLVREQYF. The DNA of the CDR3 is TGTGCCAGCAGCAAGGCGGCAGGGCTTGTACGCGAGCAGTACTTC. The chain uses TRBV11-1 and TRBJ2-7; D perhaps matches TRBD1 (5 bases). The germline gives CDR1 SGHAT, CDR2 FQDESV (reference sequence). The V gene lost 5 bases and the J gene lost 6 bases, with 20 bases spanning the gap. This CDR3 is 15 amino acids long.

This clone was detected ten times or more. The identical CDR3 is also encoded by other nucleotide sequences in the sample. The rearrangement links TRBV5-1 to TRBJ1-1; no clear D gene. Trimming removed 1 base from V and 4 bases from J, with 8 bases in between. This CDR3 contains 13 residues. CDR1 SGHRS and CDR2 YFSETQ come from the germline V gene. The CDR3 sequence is CASSLWEGTEAFF. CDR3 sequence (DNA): TGCGCCAGCAGCTTGTGGGAGGGCACTGAAGCTTTCTTT.

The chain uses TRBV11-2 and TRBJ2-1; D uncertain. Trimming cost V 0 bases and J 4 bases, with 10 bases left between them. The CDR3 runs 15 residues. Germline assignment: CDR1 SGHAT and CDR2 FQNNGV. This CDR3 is CASSLEPEPYNEQFF. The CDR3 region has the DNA TGTGCCAGCAGCTTAGAACCGGAGCCTTACAATGAGCAGTTCTTC.

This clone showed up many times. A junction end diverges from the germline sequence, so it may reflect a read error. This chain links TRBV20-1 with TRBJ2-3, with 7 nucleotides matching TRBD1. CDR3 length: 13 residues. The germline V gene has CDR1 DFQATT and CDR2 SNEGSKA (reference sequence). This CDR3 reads CSAWDSITDTKYF. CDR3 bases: TGCAGTGCTTGGGACAGCATCACAGATACGAAGTATTTT.

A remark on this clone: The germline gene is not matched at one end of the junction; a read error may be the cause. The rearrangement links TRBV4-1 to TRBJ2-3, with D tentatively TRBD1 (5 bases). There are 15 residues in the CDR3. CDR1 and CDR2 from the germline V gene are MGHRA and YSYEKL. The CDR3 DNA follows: TGCGCCAGCATCCAAGATCTAGACAGCACAGATACTCAGTATTTT. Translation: CASIQDLDSTDTQYF.

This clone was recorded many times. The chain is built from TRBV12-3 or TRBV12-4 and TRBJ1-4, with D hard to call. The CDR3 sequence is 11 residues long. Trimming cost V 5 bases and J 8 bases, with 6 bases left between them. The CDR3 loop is CASSPGEKLFF. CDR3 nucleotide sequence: TGTGCCAGCAGTCCGGGAGAAAAACTGTTTTTT.

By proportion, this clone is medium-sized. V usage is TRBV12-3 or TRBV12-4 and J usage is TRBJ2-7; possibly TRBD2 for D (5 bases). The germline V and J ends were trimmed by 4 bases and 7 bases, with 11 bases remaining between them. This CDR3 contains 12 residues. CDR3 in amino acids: CASSSGSREQYF. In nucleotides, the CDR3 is TGTGCCAGCAGTTCGGGATCGCGGGAGCAGTACTTC.

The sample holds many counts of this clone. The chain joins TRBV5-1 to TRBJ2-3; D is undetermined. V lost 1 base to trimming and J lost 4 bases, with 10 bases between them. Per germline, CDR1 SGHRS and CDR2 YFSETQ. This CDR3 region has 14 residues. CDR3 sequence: CASSLIGLADTQYF. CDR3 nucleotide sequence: TGCGCCAGCAGCTTGATCGGGCTTGCAGATACGCAGTATTTT.

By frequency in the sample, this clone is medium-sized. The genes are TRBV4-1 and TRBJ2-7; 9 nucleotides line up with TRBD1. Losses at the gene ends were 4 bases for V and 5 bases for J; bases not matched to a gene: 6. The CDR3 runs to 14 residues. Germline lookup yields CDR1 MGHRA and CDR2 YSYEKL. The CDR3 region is CASSRGTGSHEQYF. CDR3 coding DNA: TGCGCCAGCAGCCGAGGGACAGGGAGCCACGAGCAGTACTTC.

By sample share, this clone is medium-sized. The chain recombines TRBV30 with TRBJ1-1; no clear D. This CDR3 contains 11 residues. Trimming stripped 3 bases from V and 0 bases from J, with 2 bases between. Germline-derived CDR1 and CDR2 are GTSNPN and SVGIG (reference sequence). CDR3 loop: CAWSLNTEAFF. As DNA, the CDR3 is TGTGCCTGGAGCCTGAACACTGAAGCTTTCTTT.

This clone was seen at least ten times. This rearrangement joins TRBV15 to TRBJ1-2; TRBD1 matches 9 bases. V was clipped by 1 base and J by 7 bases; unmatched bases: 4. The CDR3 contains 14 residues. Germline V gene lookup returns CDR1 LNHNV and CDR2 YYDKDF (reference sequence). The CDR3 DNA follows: TGTGCCACCAGCAGAGGGGACAGGGCTAGTGGCTACACCTTC. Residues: CATSRGDRASGYTF.

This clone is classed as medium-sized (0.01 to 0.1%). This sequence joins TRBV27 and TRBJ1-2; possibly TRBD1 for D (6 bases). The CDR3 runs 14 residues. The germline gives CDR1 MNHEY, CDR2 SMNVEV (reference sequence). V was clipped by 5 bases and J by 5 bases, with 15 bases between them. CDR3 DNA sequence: TGTGCCAGCAGTCCGTCTAAGGGGGGGTATGGCTACACCTTC. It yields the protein CASSPSKGGYGYTF.

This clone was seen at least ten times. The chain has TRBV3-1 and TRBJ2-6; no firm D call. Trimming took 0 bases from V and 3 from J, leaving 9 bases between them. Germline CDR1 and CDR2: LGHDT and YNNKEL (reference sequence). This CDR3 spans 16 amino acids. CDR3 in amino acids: CASSQDLQCGANVLTF. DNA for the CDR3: TGTGCCAGCAGCCAAGATTTGCAGTGTGGGGCCAACGTCCTGACTTTC.